The 5 T cell receptor beta chains below were found in one sample sequenced in a study of identical twins. TCRdb independently ran MiXCR on the 5' RACE reads; one entry per CDR3 protein. The sample records some 790,000 distinct CDR3 sequences, roughly 18% being singletons. The data also belong to a second study, concerning T cells expressing NK-cell markers.

The sequenced material came from PBMCs. The receptor source for this set is a woman aged 18 to 35 in good health.

The rearrangement links TRBV5-1 to TRBJ2-3, with 9 positions matching TRBD1. Losses at the gene ends were 4 bases for V and 4 bases for J; bases not matched to a gene: 7. The CDR3 loop spans 15 amino acids. Germline CDR1 and CDR2: SGHRS and YFSETQ. CDR3 in amino acids: CASSPYRGRADTQYF. The CDR3 nucleotides read TGCGCCAGCAGCCCTTACAGGGGGCGGGCAGATACGCAGTATTTT.

The chain uses TRBV19 and TRBJ1-2, with a possible D match to TRBD1 (5 bases). The V end was cut by 5 bases, the J end by 1 base, with 17 bases between. This CDR3 region has 16 residues. Germline V CDR1 and CDR2: LNHDA, SQIVND (reference sequence). As DNA, the CDR3 is TGTGCCAGTAGTCCCCAACACAGCCAGGGTAACTATGGCTACACCTTC. Translated, it gives CASSPQHSQGNYGYTF.

The chain is built from TRBV20-1 and TRBJ1-1; D gene unclear. Trimming removed 3 bases from V and 4 bases from J, with 18 bases in between. The germline V gene has CDR1 DFQATT and CDR2 SNEGSKA (reference sequence). This CDR3 spans 15 amino acids. Here the CDR3 reads CSARIPRARSTEAFF. The CDR3 DNA follows: TGCAGTGCTAGGATCCCTCGGGCCCGAAGCACTGAAGCTTTCTTT.

V usage is TRBV6-2 or TRBV6-3 and J usage is TRBJ2-7, with D perhaps matching TRBD2 (5 bases). The CDR3 spans 14 residues. The germline CDR1 and CDR2 sequences are MNHEY and SVGEGT. With 7 bases removed from V and 1 base from J, the gap between germline ends came to 14 bases. CDR3 sequence (DNA): TGTGCCAGCACCCCCGCCGGGGAGTCCTACGAGCAGTACTTC. Translating it yields CASTPAGESYEQYF.

There are a few counts of this clonotype. The rearrangement links TRBV20-1 to TRBJ2-3; TRBD2 is a possible D gene (6 bases). Germline V gene lookup returns CDR1 DFQATT and CDR2 SNEGSKA (reference sequence). This CDR3 spans 16 amino acids. Trimming took off 0 bases at V and 1 base at J, with 14 bases between the two ends. CDR3: CSAREVGRGGTDTQYF. The CDR3 coding sequence is TGCAGTGCTAGAGAAGTAGGGCGGGGAGGCACAGATACGCAGTATTTT.